The clone carrying this T cell receptor (beta chain) was detected only once. The source of the sample is a study of blood T cell repertoires in COVID-19. Produced via immunoSEQ multiplex PCR; TCRdb's table is partial and in-frame only. Of nearly 300,000 clones listed, about 88% are singletons. Per germline, CDR1 SGHTA and CDR2 FQGNSA. The CDR3 runs to 16 residues. V was clipped by 5 bases and J by 7 bases, with 23 bases between them. The gene calls are TRBV7-2 and TRBJ1-2; perhaps TRBD1 as D (6 bases). The receptor was isolated from a human donor with COVID-19, enrolled during active disease. The donor label of this sample is uncertain. Sequenced input: peripheral blood. CDR3 sequence: CASSLLRTVTRGGYTF. DNA of the CDR3: TGTGCCAGCAGCCTTCTCAGGACAGTCACGAGAGGTGGCTACACCTTC. Supplemented by reference TRBV7-2 and TRBJ1-2, the full variable domain reads GAGVSQSPSNKVTEKGKDVELRCDPISGHTALYWYRQSLGQGLEFLIYFQGNSAPDKSGLPSDRFSAERTGGSVSTLTIQRTQQEDSAVYLCASSLLRTVTRGGYTFGSGTRLTVV.